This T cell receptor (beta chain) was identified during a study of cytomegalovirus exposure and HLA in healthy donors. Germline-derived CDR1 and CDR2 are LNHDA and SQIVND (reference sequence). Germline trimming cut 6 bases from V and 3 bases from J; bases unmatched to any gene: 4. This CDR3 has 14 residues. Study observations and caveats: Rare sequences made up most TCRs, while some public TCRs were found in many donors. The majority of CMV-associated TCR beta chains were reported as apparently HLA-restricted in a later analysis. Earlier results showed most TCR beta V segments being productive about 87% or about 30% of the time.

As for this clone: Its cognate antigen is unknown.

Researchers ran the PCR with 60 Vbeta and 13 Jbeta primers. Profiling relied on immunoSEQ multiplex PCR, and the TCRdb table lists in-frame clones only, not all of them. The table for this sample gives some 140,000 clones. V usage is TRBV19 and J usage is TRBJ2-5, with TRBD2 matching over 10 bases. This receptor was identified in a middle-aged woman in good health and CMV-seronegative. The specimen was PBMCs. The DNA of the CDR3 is TGTGCCAGTAGCCCTAGCGGGGGAAAAGAGACCCAGTACTTC. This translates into CASSPSGGKETQYF.